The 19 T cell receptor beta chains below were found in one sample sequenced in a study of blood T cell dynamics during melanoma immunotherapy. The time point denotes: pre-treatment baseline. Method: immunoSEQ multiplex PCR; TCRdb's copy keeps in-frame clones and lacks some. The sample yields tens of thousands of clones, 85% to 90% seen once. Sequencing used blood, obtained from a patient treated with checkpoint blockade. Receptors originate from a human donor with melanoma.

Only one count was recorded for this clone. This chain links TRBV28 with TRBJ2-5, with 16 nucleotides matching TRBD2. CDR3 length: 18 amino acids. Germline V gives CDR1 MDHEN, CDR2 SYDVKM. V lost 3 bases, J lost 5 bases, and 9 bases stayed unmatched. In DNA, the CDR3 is TGTGCCAGCAGTTTGAGGGGACTAGCGGGAGGGCCGGGGGAGACCCAGTACTTC. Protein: CASSLRGLAGGPGETQYF.

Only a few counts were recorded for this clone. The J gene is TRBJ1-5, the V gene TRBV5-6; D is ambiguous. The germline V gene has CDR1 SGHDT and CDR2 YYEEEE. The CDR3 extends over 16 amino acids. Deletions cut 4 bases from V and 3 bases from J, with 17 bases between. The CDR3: CASSRRTNRVNQPQHF. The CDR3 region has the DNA TGTGCCAGCAGCCGAAGGACGAACAGAGTCAATCAGCCCCAGCATTTT.

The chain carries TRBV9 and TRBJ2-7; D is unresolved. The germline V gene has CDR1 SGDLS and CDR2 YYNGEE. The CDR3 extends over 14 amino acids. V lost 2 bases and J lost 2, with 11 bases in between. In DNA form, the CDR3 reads TGTGCCAGCAGCGTCTTACCCGAAGCCTACGAGCAGTACTTC. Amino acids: CASSVLPEAYEQYF.

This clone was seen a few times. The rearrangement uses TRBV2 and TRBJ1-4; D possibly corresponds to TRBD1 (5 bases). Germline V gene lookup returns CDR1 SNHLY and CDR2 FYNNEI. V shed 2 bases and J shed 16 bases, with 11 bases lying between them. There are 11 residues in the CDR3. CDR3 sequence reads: CASSESGIGFF. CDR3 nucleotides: TGTGCCAGCAGTGAATCAGGGATTGGGTTTTTT.

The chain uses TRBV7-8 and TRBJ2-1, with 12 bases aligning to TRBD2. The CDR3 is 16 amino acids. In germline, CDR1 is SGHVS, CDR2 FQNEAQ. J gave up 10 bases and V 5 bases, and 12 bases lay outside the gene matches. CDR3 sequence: CASSPAPSGGAGEQFF. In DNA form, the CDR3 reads TGTGCCAGCAGCCCCGCCCCTAGCGGGGGGGCAGGCGAGCAGTTCTTC. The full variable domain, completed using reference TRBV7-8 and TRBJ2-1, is GAGVSQSPRYKVAKRGQDVALRCDPISGHVSLFWYQQALGQGPEFLTYFQNEAQLDKSGLPSDRFFAERPEGSVSTLKIQRTQQEDSAVYLCASSPAPSGGAGEQFFGPGTRLTVL.

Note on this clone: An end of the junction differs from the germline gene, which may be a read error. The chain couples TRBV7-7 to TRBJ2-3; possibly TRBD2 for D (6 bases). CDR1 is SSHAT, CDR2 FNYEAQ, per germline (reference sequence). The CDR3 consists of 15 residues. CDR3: CASRASAYRTDTQYF. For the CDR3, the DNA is TGTGCTAGCAGGGCTAGCGCCTATCGCACAGATACGCAGTATTTT.

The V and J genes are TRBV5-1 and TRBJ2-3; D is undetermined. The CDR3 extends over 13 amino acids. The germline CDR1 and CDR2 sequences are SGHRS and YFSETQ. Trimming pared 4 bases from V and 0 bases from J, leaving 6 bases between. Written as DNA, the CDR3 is TGCGCCAGCAGCCCCGGGAGCACAGATACGCAGTATTTT. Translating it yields CASSPGSTDTQYF.

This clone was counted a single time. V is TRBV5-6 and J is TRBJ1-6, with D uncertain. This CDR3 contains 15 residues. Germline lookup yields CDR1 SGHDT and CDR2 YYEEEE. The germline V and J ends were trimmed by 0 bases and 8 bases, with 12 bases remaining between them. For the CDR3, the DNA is TGTGCCAGCAGCTTGGGCGCGGGAGGTTATTCACCCCTCCACTTT. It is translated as CASSLGAGGYSPLHF.

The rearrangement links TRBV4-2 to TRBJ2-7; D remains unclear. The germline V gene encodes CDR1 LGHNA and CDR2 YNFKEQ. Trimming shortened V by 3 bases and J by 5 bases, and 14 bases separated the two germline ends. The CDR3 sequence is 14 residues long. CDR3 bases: TGTGCCAGCAGCCAGCTCGTAGGATTGGACGAGCAGTACTTC. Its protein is CASSQLVGLDEQYF.

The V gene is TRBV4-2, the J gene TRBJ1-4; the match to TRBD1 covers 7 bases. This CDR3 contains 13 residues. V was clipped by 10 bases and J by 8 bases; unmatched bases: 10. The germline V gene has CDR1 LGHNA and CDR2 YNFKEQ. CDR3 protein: CAISRQGGEKLFF. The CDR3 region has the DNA TGTGCCATCTCCCGACAGGGAGGAGAAAAACTGTTTTTT.

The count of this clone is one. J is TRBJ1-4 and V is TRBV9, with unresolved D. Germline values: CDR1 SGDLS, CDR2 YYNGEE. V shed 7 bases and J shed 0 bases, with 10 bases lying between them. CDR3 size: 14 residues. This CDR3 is CASSVGTTNEKLFF. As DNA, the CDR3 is TGTGCCAGCTCTGTAGGAACAACTAATGAAAAACTGTTTTTT.

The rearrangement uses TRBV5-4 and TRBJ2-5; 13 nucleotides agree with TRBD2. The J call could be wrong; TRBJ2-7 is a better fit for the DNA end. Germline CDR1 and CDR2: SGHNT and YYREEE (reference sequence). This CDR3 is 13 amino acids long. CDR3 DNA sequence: TGTGCCACCCCGACTAGCGGGAGGCTCGAGCAGTACTTC. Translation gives CATPTSGRLEQYF.

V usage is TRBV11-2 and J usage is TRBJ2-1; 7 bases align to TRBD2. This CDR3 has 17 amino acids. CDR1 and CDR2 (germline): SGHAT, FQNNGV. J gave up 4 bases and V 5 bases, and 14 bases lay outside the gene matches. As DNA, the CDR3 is TGTGCCAGCAGCCCCACGGGAGGCGGGAGTGGTTACAATGAGCAGTTCTTC. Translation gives CASSPTGGGSGYNEQFF.

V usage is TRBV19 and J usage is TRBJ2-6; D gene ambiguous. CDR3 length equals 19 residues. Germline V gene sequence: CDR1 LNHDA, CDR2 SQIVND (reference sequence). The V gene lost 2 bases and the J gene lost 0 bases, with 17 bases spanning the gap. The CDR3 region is CASSIMMVGQTSGANVLTF. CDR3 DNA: TGTGCCAGTAGTATAATGATGGTTGGGCAGACCTCTGGGGCCAACGTCCTGACTTTC.

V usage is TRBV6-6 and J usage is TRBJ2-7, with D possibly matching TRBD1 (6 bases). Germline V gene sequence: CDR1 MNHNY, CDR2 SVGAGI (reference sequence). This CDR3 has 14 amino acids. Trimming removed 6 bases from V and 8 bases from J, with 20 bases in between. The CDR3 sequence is CASSLPDSYEQQYF. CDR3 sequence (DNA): TGTGCCAGCAGCCTACCGGACAGCTACGAGCAGCAGTACTTC.

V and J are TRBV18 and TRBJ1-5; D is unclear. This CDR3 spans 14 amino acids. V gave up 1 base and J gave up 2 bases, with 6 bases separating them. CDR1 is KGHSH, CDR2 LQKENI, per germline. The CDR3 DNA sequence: TGTGCCAGCTCACCACAATTGGGCAATCAGCCCCAGCATTTT. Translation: CASSPQLGNQPQHF.

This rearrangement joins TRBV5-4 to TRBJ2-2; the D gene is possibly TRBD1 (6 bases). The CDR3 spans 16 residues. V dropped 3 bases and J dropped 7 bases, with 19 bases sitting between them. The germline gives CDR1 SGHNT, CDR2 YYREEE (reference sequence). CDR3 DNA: TGTGCCAGCAGCTCGGGACAACACTCAAGGGGCGGGGAGCTGTTTTTT. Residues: CASSSGQHSRGGELFF.

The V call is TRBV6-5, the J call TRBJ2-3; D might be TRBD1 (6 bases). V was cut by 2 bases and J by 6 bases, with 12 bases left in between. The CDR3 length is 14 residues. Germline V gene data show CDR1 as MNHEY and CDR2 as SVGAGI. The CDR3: CASSYGGGRDTQYF. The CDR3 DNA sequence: TGTGCCAGCAGTTACGGTGGGGGCCGGGATACGCAGTATTTT.

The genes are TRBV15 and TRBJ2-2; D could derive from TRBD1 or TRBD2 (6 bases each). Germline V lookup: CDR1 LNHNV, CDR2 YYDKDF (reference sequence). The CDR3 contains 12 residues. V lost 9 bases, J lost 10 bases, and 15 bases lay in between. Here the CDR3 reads CATTGGREELFF. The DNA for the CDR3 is TGTGCCACTACTGGGGGGCGGGAGGAGCTGTTTTTT.